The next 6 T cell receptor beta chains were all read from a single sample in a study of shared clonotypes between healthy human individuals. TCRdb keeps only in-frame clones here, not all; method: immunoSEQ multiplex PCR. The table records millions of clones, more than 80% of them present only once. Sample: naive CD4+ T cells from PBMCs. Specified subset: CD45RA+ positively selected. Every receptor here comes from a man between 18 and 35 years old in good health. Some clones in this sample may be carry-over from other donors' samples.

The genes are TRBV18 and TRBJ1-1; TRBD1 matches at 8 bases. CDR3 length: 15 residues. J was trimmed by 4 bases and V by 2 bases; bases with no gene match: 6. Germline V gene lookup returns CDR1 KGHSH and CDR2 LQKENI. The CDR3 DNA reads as TGTGCCAGCTCACCAACGCAGGGGGCTGTCACTGAAGCTTTCTTT. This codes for CASSPTQGAVTEAFF.

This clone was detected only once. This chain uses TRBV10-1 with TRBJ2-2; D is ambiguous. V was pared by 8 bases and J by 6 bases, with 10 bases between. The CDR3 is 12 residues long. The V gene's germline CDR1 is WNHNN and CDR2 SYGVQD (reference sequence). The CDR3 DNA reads TGCGCCAGCGGGTGGCGGTCCGGGGAGCTGTTTTTT. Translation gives CASGWRSGELFF.

The CDR3 DNA follows: TGTGCCAGCAGCGCCATACAGGGCAGGACTGAAGCTTTCTTT. Translating gives CASSAIQGRTEAFF. The rearrangement uses TRBV9 and TRBJ1-1; TRBD1 might be the D (6 bases). The CDR3 sequence is 14 residues long. Germline V gene data show CDR1 as SGDLS and CDR2 as YYNGEE. Trimming removed 3 bases from V and 5 bases from J, with 14 bases in between.

For the CDR3, the DNA is TGCGCCAGCAGCTTTCAAGGGCCTGAAAAACTGTTTTTT. It yields the protein CASSFQGPEKLFF. The chain employs TRBV5-1 and TRBJ1-4; D is undetermined. The ends were cut back, 2 bases at V and 7 bases at J, with 9 bases in the middle. CDR1 SGHRS and CDR2 YFSETQ come from the germline V gene. There are 13 residues in the CDR3.

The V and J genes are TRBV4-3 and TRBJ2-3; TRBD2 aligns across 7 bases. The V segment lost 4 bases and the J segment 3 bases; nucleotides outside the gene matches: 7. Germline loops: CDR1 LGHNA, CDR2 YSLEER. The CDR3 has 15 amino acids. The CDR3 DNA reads TGCGCCAGCAGCCCCAAAGTCGGGGGGACAGATACGCAGTATTTT. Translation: CASSPKVGGTDTQYF.

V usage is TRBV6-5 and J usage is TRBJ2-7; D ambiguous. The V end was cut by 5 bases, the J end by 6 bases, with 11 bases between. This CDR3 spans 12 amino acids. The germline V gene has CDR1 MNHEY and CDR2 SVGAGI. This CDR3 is CASSPQAGEQYF. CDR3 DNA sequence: TGTGCCAGCAGTCCACAAGCTGGCGAGCAGTACTTC.